The text below deals with one TCR beta chain. Antigen specificity is unknown. Other DNA sequences in this specimen translate into the identical CDR3. V lost 1 base, J lost 2 bases, and 17 bases lay in between. The CDR3 runs 17 residues. The germline V gene has CDR1 SGHAT and CDR2 FQNNGV. These data are taken from a study of cytomegalovirus exposure and HLA in healthy donors. Study-wide results and caveats: An analysis was carried out at a later point. It showed that HLA-associated TCR beta chains were more clonally expanded than equally common non-associated chains.

PCR primers comprised 60 Vbeta and 13 Jbeta primers. As handled by the study authors: Later analysis identified approximately 80 million unique TCR beta chains, approximately 11 million shared. Here immunoSEQ multiplex PCR was the method, and the copy in TCRdb shows in-frame clones only, minus some. That table furnishes V, J and clone size, whereas the DNA furnished D and trimming. Of 180,000 or so clones in the sample, approximately 80% were seen once. The chain combines TRBV11-2 with TRBJ2-5; D is possibly TRBD2 (5 bases). The sequence came from a female donor in good health and CMV-seronegative. Sequenced material: PBMCs. As DNA, the CDR3 is TGTGCCAGCAGCTTAGGAGCCGGAGGCCTACCTCAAGAGACCCAGTACTTC. Its protein product is CASSLGAGGLPQETQYF.